This entry is about one T cell receptor (beta chain). In the authors' workflow: Reference gene primer amplification yielded estimated nucleated cell counts. The protocol was immunoSEQ multiplex PCR, while the TCRdb copy is restricted to in-frame clones and leaves out a portion. The V and J calls and clone size are taken from that table; D and trimming were inferred from the DNA. Of 130,000 to 150,000 clones in the sample, approximately 81% are singletons; the top ten hold 35% to 40%. This sample was taken from a study of blood T cell repertoires in COVID-19. Germline CDR1 reads MDHEN; CDR2 reads SYDVKM. Between the trimmed V and J ends, which lost 6 bases and 13 bases, there was a span of 19 bases. The CDR3 spans 14 residues.

V usage is TRBV28 and J usage is TRBJ1-6; D may be TRBD1 (6 bases). Sample: peripheral blood. This receptor was identified in a human donor in a cohort sampled during active COVID-19. The CDR3 spells CASSLGGDKGPLHF. Here the CDR3 DNA reads TGTGCCAGCAGCCTAGGGGGTGATAAGGGGCCCCTCCACTTT. Variable domain in full (rest from reference TRBV28 and TRBJ1-6): DVKVTQSSRYLVKRTGEKVFLECVQDMDHENMFWYRQDPGLGLRLIYFSYDVKMKEKGDIPEGYSVSREKKERFSLILESASTNQTSMYLCASSLGGDKGPLHFGNGTRLTVT.